Below are 31 T cell receptor beta chains sequenced from a single sample in a study of monozygotic twins with cystic fibrosis. Only in-frame clones appear in the TCRdb table, and some are missing; sequencing was by immunoSEQ multiplex PCR. The sample contains tens of thousands of clones, roughly nine tenths of which appear only once. Sequencing used blood. These receptors all come from a girl aged 2-10 years with cystic fibrosis.

The V and J genes are TRBV29-1 and TRBJ1-2, with a possible D match to TRBD1 (5 bases). Germline CDR1 SQVTM, CDR2 ANQGSEA. Trimming stripped 4 bases from V and 0 bases from J, with 9 bases between. This CDR3 region has 13 residues. This chain's CDR3 is CSVGAGPNYGYTF. CDR3 DNA: TGCAGCGTTGGGGCAGGGCCTAACTATGGCTACACCTTC.

In this sample, this clone turned up once. V is TRBV6-5 and J is TRBJ1-5; TRBD1 matches 8 bases. The CDR3 contains 15 residues. After removal of 8 bases from V and 10 bases from J, the junction contained 16 bases not matched to a gene. CDR1 and CDR2 from the germline V gene are MNHEY and SVGAGI. This CDR3 reads CASGDPGGRIDPQHF. The CDR3 DNA follows: TGTGCCAGCGGGGACCCAGGGGGCCGTATCGACCCCCAGCATTTT.

This chain joins TRBV9 and TRBJ1-6; D perhaps matches TRBD1 (6 bases). CDR1 and CDR2 from the germline V gene are SGDLS and YYNGEE. This CDR3 contains 15 residues. Trimming cost V 3 bases and J 3 bases, with 10 bases left between them. As DNA, the CDR3 is TGTGCCAGCAGCGCGGACAGCGTCTATAATTCACCCCTCCACTTT. It translates to CASSADSVYNSPLHF.

This clone has just a few counts. The chain is built from TRBV30 and TRBJ1-2, with D maybe TRBD1 (5 bases). The CDR3 runs 12 residues. CDR1 GTSNPN and CDR2 SVGIG come from the germline V gene (reference sequence). Trimming shortened V by 3 bases and J by 1 base, and 6 bases separated the two germline ends. The CDR3 DNA follows: TGTGCCTGGAGGGGGGTTAACTATGGCTACACCTTC. Residues: CAWRGVNYGYTF.

The CDR3 DNA reads as TGCGCCAGCAGCCAAGATGGGAGGGGAAACACTGAAGCTTTCTTT. Protein product: CASSQDGRGNTEAFF. The chain carries TRBV4-3 and TRBJ1-1; a possible D gene is TRBD1 (5 bases). The germline CDR1 and CDR2 sequences are LGHNA and YSLEER. The CDR3 is 15 residues long. Trimming took 0 bases from V and 2 from J, leaving 10 bases between them.

The chain combines TRBV18 with TRBJ1-6; D unclear. Trimming took 2 bases from V and 8 from J, leaving 16 bases between them. The CDR3 is 16 residues long. Germline V gene lookup returns CDR1 KGHSH and CDR2 LQKENI. The CDR3 reads CASSPALITGDSPLHF. For the CDR3, the DNA is TGTGCCAGCTCACCAGCCTTAATCACCGGGGATTCACCCCTCCACTTT.

V usage is TRBV5-1 and J usage is TRBJ1-3, with 8 bases lining up with TRBD1. Unmatched junction bases numbered 9, after V lost 2 bases and J lost 2 bases. Germline CDR1 SGHRS, CDR2 YFSETQ. This CDR3 comprises 17 residues. The chain's CDR3 is CASSFGDRTGAGNTIYF. The CDR3 region has the DNA TGCGCCAGCAGCTTTGGGGACAGGACGGGGGCTGGAAACACCATATATTTT.

This clone was seen only once. CDR3 DNA: TGTGCCAGCAGCCGGGTCCAGCCCCAGCATTTT. It yields the protein CASSRVQPQHF. The rearrangement links TRBV4-2 to TRBJ1-5; D is uncertain. Germline V lookup: CDR1 LGHNA, CDR2 YNFKEQ. The CDR3 has 11 amino acids. V was clipped by 4 bases and J by 7 bases, with 5 bases between them.

V usage is TRBV6-6 and J usage is TRBJ2-7; D is unresolved. The V gene's germline CDR1 is MNHNY and CDR2 SVGAGI (reference sequence). The CDR3 loop spans 11 amino acids. Trimming pared 6 bases from V and 6 bases from J, leaving 9 bases between. Here the CDR3 reads CASSHPIEQYF. CDR3 DNA: TGTGCCAGCAGCCACCCCATCGAGCAGTACTTC.

The V and J genes are TRBV7-9 and TRBJ1-1; TRBD1 is a possible D gene (6 bases). Germline V CDR1 and CDR2: SEHNR, FQNEAQ (reference sequence). V dropped 1 base and J dropped 3 bases, with 9 bases sitting between them. This CDR3 comprises 14 residues. CDR3 nucleotides: TGTGCCAGCAGCTTAGTCCAGGGGCACACTGAAGCTTTCTTT. Translating it yields CASSLVQGHTEAFF.

This clone occurred once. The rearrangement uses TRBV30 and TRBJ1-6; D gene unclear. Germline CDR1 is GTSNPN and CDR2 is SVGIG (reference sequence). The ends were cut back, 2 bases at V and 2 bases at J, with 7 bases in the middle. This CDR3 is 14 amino acids long. For the CDR3, the DNA is TGTGCCTGGAGTCTCGGGACCTATAATTCACCCCTCCACTTT. Its translation is CAWSLGTYNSPLHF. Combining the CDR3 with reference TRBV30 and TRBJ1-6 gives the whole variable domain SQTIHQWPATLVQPVGSPLSLECTVEGTSNPNLYWYRQAAGRGLQLLFYSVGIGQISSEVPQNLSASRPQDRQFILSSKKLLLSDSGFYLCAWSLGTYNSPLHFGNGTRLTVT.

This chain connects TRBV4-2 to TRBJ2-7, with D unclear. Germline CDR1 is LGHNA and CDR2 is YNFKEQ. V lost 0 bases and J lost 6, with 15 bases in between. The CDR3 totals 15 residues. CDR3 loop: CASSQDAGSSLEQYF. The DNA of the CDR3 is TGTGCCAGCAGCCAAGATGCAGGCTCGTCGCTCGAGCAGTACTTC.

This rearrangement joins TRBV2 to TRBJ1-2; no clear D. CDR1 is SNHLY and CDR2 is FYNNEI in the germline V gene. The CDR3 covers 16 residues. V dropped 2 bases and J dropped 0 bases, with 13 bases sitting between them. This CDR3 reads CASSELGRLANYGYTF. The CDR3, as DNA: TGTGCCAGCAGTGAACTCGGAAGGTTAGCTAACTATGGCTACACCTTC.

This clone has only one observation. CDR3 region: CASSISGGGSNQPQHF. CDR3 nucleotide sequence: TGTGCCAGTAGTATTTCAGGCGGGGGAAGCAATCAGCCCCAGCATTTT. V gene TRBV19 combines with J gene TRBJ1-5; D possibly corresponds to TRBD1 (5 bases). CDR3 length equals 16 residues. Per the germline V gene, CDR1 is LNHDA and CDR2 is SQIVND (reference sequence). With 3 bases removed from V and 1 base from J, the gap between germline ends came to 13 bases.

The chain links TRBV5-4 to TRBJ2-3, with D possibly TRBD1 on 5 matching bases. With 9 bases removed from V and 5 bases from J, the gap between germline ends came to 10 bases. Germline V lookup: CDR1 SGHNT, CDR2 YYREEE (reference sequence). This CDR3 spans 11 amino acids. CDR3 sequence reads: CATAGLDTQYF. The CDR3, as DNA: TGTGCCACCGCAGGGTTAGATACGCAGTATTTT.

The V and J genes are TRBV6-5 and TRBJ2-7; 14 bases match TRBD2. There are 14 residues in the CDR3. Germline lookup yields CDR1 MNHEY and CDR2 SVGAGI. The V and J ends lost 6 bases and 13 bases, in that order; junction bases with no gene match: 11. CDR3 coding DNA: TGTGCCAGCAGACAGCCCGGGACTAGCGGGGGAGTCTACTTC. Encoded protein: CASRQPGTSGGVYF.

This chain's CDR3 is CASSLRESGSTDTQYF. The CDR3 DNA reads as TGTGCCAGCAGCTTAAGAGAAAGCGGGAGCACAGATACGCAGTATTTT. V is TRBV7-3 and J is TRBJ2-3; D is possibly TRBD2 (6 bases). Trimming stripped 1 base from V and 0 bases from J, with 11 bases between. CDR1 is SGHTA, CDR2 FQGTGA, per germline. CDR3 size: 16 residues.

The rearrangement uses TRBV6-5 and TRBJ1-2, with a possible D match to TRBD1 (5 bases). This CDR3 is built from 12 residues. The germline V gene has CDR1 MNHEY and CDR2 SVGAGI. Trimming pared 7 bases from V and 1 base from J, leaving 7 bases between. The CDR3 is CASTQGNYGYTF. DNA for the CDR3: TGTGCCAGCACCCAGGGTAACTATGGCTACACCTTC.

The CDR3 protein is CASSKGQGKITDTQYF. CDR3 DNA sequence: TGCGCCAGCAGCAAGGGACAGGGGAAAATCACAGATACGCAGTATTTT. The chain carries TRBV5-1 and TRBJ2-3, with 10 positions matching TRBD1. Germline CDR1 SGHRS, CDR2 YFSETQ. After removal of 4 bases from V and 2 bases from J, the junction contained 7 bases not matched to a gene. CDR3 size: 16 residues. Supplemented by reference TRBV5-1 and TRBJ2-3, the full variable domain reads KAGVTQTPRYLIKTRGQQVTLSCSPISGHRSVSWYQQTPGQGLQFLFEYFSETQRNKGNFPGRFSGRQFSNSRSEMNVSTLELGDSALYLCASSKGQGKITDTQYFGPGTRLTVL.

This chain links TRBV18 with TRBJ1-6, with 9 bases identical to TRBD1. Trimming removed 3 bases from V and 7 bases from J; junction bases left unmatched: 1. The CDR3 extends over 14 amino acids. Germline CDR1 is KGHSH and CDR2 is LQKENI. The CDR3 DNA reads TGTGCCAGCTCACCGGGGACAGGGAATTCACCCCTCCACTTT. As protein: CASSPGTGNSPLHF.

This clone was found once. This chain uses TRBV10-1 with TRBJ2-5, with TRBD2 matching 11 bases. Germline trimming cut 0 bases from V and 3 bases from J; bases unmatched to any gene: 12. Germline CDR1 and CDR2: WNHNN and SYGVQD (reference sequence). The CDR3 has 19 amino acids. The CDR3 sequence is CASSESTSGEAQGKETQYF. CDR3 nucleotides: TGCGCCAGCAGTGAGTCGACTAGCGGGGAGGCGCAGGGAAAAGAGACCCAGTACTTC.

This sequence joins TRBV11-1 and TRBJ1-3; D is uncertain. CDR3 size: 16 residues. With 0 bases removed from V and 0 bases from J, the gap between germline ends came to 9 bases. The germline V gene has CDR1 SGHAT and CDR2 FQDESV (reference sequence). In DNA, the CDR3 is TGTGCCAGCAGCTTAGCTATCGGGAACTCTGGAAACACCATATATTTT. It is translated as CASSLAIGNSGNTIYF. Full variable domain (outside the CDR3, taken from reference TRBV11-1 and TRBJ1-3): EAEVAQSPRYKITEKSQAVAFWCDPISGHATLYWYRQILGQGPELLVQFQDESVVDDSQLPKDRFSAERLKGVDSTLKIQPAELGDSAMYLCASSLAIGNSGNTIYFGEGSWLTVV.

The J gene is TRBJ2-2, the V gene TRBV5-1; D possibly corresponds to TRBD2 (5 bases). Germline CDR1 is SGHRS and CDR2 is YFSETQ. This CDR3 comprises 13 residues. V lost 4 bases and J 6 bases, leaving 10 bases between the germline ends. In nucleotides, the CDR3 is TGCGCCAGCAGCGAGACTACCCCCGGGGAGCTGTTTTTT. Protein: CASSETTPGELFF.

This clone came up a few times. CDR3 in amino acids: CASSVRSVNTEAFF. DNA for the CDR3: TGTGCCAGCTCCGTCCGGTCGGTAAACACTGAAGCTTTCTTT. V and J are TRBV9 and TRBJ1-1, with D hard to call. CDR3 size: 14 residues. Germline V gene data show CDR1 as SGDLS and CDR2 as YYNGEE. V dropped 7 bases and J dropped 2 bases, with 15 bases sitting between them.

This clone was found once. The chain recombines TRBV30 with TRBJ1-2; possibly TRBD1 for D (5 bases). CDR1 is GTSNPN and CDR2 is SVGIG in the germline V gene (reference sequence). The CDR3 sequence is 14 residues long. V lost 5 bases, J lost 4 bases, and 17 bases lay in between. The CDR3 bases are TGTGCCTGGGAAGGGGCAGCCCTGGGCTATGGCTACACCTTC. Its translation: CAWEGAALGYGYTF.

The rearrangement uses TRBV13 and TRBJ2-6; D is possibly TRBD2 (6 bases). V dropped 5 bases and J dropped 5 bases, with 16 bases sitting between them. This CDR3 region has 16 residues. The germline V gene has CDR1 PRHDT and CDR2 FYEKMQ (reference sequence). The CDR3 nucleotides read TGTGCCAGCAGCATAAGAGGGAGGTTAAGGGCCAACGTCCTGACTTTC. As protein: CASSIRGRLRANVLTF.

This clone was seen more than once but under ten times. The chain has TRBV18 and TRBJ2-7, with 7 bases aligning to TRBD1. Losses at the gene ends were 3 bases for V and 6 bases for J; bases not matched to a gene: 2. Looked up from germline, CDR1 is KGHSH and CDR2 is LQKENI. This CDR3 has 12 residues. This chain's CDR3 is CASSPDRVEQYF. The CDR3 DNA reads as TGTGCCAGCTCACCCGACAGGGTCGAGCAGTACTTC.

The rearrangement joins TRBV7-9 to TRBJ2-5; D assignment may be TRBD1 or TRBD2 (6 bases each). The CDR3 is made up of 14 amino acids. V dropped 5 bases and J dropped 2 bases, with 12 bases sitting between them. Germline CDR1 SEHNR, CDR2 FQNEAQ (reference sequence). In DNA form, the CDR3 reads TGTGCCAGCAGCGCGCTAGGGGGGCAAGAGACCCAGTACTTC. Amino acid sequence: CASSALGGQETQYF. The full variable domain, with the rest looked up from reference TRBV7-9 and TRBJ2-5, is DTGVSQNPRHKITKRGQNVTFRCDPISEHNRLYWYRQTLGQGPEFLTYFQNEAQLEKSRLLSDRFSAERPKGSFSTLEIQRTEQGDSAMYLCASSALGGQETQYFGPGTRLLVL.

The chain employs TRBV5-1 and TRBJ2-1; weak D call: TRBD1 (6 bases). CDR3 length equals 16 residues. Trimming cost V 4 bases and J 4 bases, with 18 bases left between them. Germline lookup yields CDR1 SGHRS and CDR2 YFSETQ. CDR3: CASSPTAGTHYNEQFF. CDR3 nucleotide sequence: TGCGCCAGCAGCCCTACCGCCGGGACACATTACAATGAGCAGTTCTTC.

The gene calls are TRBV30 and TRBJ2-3; TRBD2 matches at 12 bases. This CDR3 spans 15 amino acids. V trimming: 0 bases; J trimming: 8 bases; junction bases outside the gene matches: 6. CDR1 is GTSNPN and CDR2 is SVGIG in the germline V gene (reference sequence). The CDR3 is CAWSVASGGAGTQYF. CDR3 sequence (DNA): TGTGCCTGGAGTGTGGCTAGCGGGGGGGCTGGTACGCAGTATTTT.

The V and J genes are TRBV9 and TRBJ2-3; D perhaps matches TRBD1 (5 bases). The V end was cut by 5 bases, the J end by 2 bases, with 9 bases between. Germline CDR1 and CDR2: SGDLS and YYNGEE. The CDR3 runs 13 residues. The DNA of the CDR3 is TGTGCCAGCAGTAAGGGGTTCACAGATACGCAGTATTTT. This encodes CASSKGFTDTQYF.